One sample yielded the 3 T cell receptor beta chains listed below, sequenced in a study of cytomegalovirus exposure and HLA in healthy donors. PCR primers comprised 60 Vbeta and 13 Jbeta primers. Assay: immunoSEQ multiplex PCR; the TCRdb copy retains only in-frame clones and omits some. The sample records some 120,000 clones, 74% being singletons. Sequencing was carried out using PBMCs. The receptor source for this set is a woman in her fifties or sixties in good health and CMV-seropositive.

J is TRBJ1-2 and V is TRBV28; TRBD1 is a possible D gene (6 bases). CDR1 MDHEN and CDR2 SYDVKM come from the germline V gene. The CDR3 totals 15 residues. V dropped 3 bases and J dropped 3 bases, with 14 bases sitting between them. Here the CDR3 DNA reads TGTGCCAGCAGTTTCCGACAGGTCTCTCACTATGGCTACACCTTC. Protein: CASSFRQVSHYGYTF.

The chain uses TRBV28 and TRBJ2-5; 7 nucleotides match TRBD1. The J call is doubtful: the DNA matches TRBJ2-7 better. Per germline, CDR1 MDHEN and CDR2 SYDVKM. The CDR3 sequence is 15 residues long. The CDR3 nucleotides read TGTGCCAGCAGTGGAAGGGGGCTACTCTCCTACGAGCAGTACTTC. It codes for CASSGRGLLSYEQYF.

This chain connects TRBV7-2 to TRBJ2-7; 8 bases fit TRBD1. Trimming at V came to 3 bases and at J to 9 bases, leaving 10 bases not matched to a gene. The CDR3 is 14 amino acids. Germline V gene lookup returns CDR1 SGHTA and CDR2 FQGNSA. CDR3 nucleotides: TGTGCCAGCAGCTTCGTGACAGGGGAATTTGGGCAGTACTTC. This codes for CASSFVTGEFGQYF. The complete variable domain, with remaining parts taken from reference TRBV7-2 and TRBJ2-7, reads GAGVSQSPSNKVTEKGKDVELRCDPISGHTALYWYRQSLGQGLEFLIYFQGNSAPDKSGLPSDRFSAERTGGSVSTLTIQRTQQEDSAVYLCASSFVTGEFGQYFGPGTRLTVT.